The rows below give T cell receptor beta chains drawn from one sample of a study of blood T cell repertoires in COVID-19. Assay: immunoSEQ multiplex PCR; the TCRdb copy retains only in-frame clones and omits some. The table records some 200,000 clones, approximately 82% of them present only once. The specimen sequenced was PBMCs or T cells enriched from blood (not recorded which). The receptors here all came from a woman aged 60 to 75 with acute COVID-19. CDR3s include the opening cysteine and the closing phenylalanine or tryptophan. D genes are given only for firm matches.

j_gene,v_gene,d_gene,CDR3aa,CDR3nt
TRBJ2-7,TRBV30,.,CAWSGGRGSEQYF,TGTGCCTGGAGTGGGGGCAGAGGATCCGAGCAGTACTTC
TRBJ1-1,TRBV20-1,.,CRTGAQGAFF,TGCAGGACAGGTGCCCAGGGAGCTTTCTTT
TRBJ1-6,TRBV9,.,CASSLSSGQRNNSPLHF,TGTGCCAGCAGCCTATCATCAGGACAGAGAAATAATTCACCCCTCCACTTT
TRBJ1-1,TRBV10-3,TRBD1,CAISDREGTEAFF,TGTGCCATCTCGGACAGGGAGGGGACTGAAGCTTTCTTT
TRBJ1-1,TRBV7-9,.,CASSEATTEAFF,TGTGCCAGCAGCGAGGCGACGACTGAAGCTTTCTTT
TRBJ1-1,TRBV10-3,.,CAISKQGEAFF,TGTGCCATCAGTAAACAGGGAGAAGCTTTCTTT
TRBJ1-4,TRBV5-6,TRBD1,CASSLKGTGYEKLFF,TGTGCCAGCAGCTTGAAGGGGACAGGGTATGAAAAACTGTTTTTT
TRBJ2-1,TRBV19,.,CASSMGRVKGEQFF,TGTGCCAGTAGTATGGGCAGGGTTAAGGGTGAGCAGTTCTTC
TRBJ1-2,TRBV5-5,TRBD1,CASSLDRVYGYTF,TGTGCCAGCAGCTTAGACAGGGTCTATGGCTACACCTTC
TRBJ1-1,TRBV5-6,TRBD1,CASSLGTGEGAFF,TGTGCCAGCAGCTTGGGGACAGGGGAGGGAGCTTTCTTT
TRBJ1-1,TRBV6-6,.,CASSYYQGPNTEAFF,TGTGCCAGCAGTTACTATCAGGGTCCGAACACTGAAGCTTTCTTT
TRBJ2-5,TRBV4-3,TRBD1,CASSRVQGYGETQYF,TGCGCCAGCAGCCGCGTACAGGGGTATGGAGAGACCCAGTACTTC
TRBJ2-1,TRBV9,.,CASSPRVNEQFF,TGTGCCAGCAGCCCGAGAGTCAATGAGCAGTTCTTC
TRBJ1-3,TRBV12-5,.,CASGQGSGNTIYF,TGTGCTAGTGGTCAGGGCTCTGGAAACACCATATATTTT
TRBJ1-4,TRBV5-5,.,CASSPYRTRNEKLFF,TGTGCCAGCAGCCCATACAGAACCCGAAATGAAAAACTGTTTTTT